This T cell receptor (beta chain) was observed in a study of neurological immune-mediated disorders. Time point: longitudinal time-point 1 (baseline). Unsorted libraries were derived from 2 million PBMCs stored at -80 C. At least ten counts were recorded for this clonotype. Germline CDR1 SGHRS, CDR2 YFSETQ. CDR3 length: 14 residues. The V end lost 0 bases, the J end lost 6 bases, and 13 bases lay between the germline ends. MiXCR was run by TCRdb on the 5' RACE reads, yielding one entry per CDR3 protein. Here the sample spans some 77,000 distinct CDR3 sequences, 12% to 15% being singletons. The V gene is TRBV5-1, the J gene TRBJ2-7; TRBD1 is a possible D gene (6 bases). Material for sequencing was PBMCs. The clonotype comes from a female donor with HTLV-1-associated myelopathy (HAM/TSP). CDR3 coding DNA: TGCGCCAGCAGCTTGGACTCGGAAGGGGGCGAGCAGTACTTC. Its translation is CASSLDSEGGEQYF.